Below, 25 T cell receptor beta chains from the same sample are listed, as sequenced in a study of blood T cell repertoires in COVID-19. The method was immunoSEQ multiplex PCR; TCRdb's version includes in-frame clones alone and lacks a portion of them. The sample carries about 330,000 clones, around nine tenths recorded once. The sequencing input was PBMCs or T cells enriched from blood (not recorded which). All receptors derive from a man aged 25 to 45 who had recovered from COVID-19.

The rearrangement links TRBV6-1 to TRBJ1-2; D perhaps matches TRBD1 (6 bases). CDR1 MNHNS and CDR2 SASEGT come from the germline V gene. CDR3 length: 13 amino acids. V lost 2 bases, J lost 3 bases, and 7 bases lay in between. CDR3 coding DNA: TGTGCCAGCAGTGAATGGACAGACTATGGCTACACCTTC. Translated: CASSEWTDYGYTF.

DNA of the CDR3: TGTGCCACCCAGTTCGCTAGCACAGATACGCAGTATTTT. Translation gives CATQFASTDTQYF. The chain has TRBV6-5 and TRBJ2-3, with no clear D. This CDR3 is built from 13 residues. The V gene lost 10 bases and the J gene lost 0 bases, with 11 bases spanning the gap. CDR1 is MNHEY, CDR2 SVGAGI, per germline.

This clone has a single count. The chain has TRBV4-1 and TRBJ1-3, with a tentative D call TRBD1 (5 bases). V shed 3 bases and J shed 9 bases, with 15 bases lying between them. CDR1 MGHRA and CDR2 YSYEKL come from the germline V gene. The CDR3 has 14 amino acids. The CDR3 sequence is CASSQWAGIGTIYF. CDR3 sequence (DNA): TGCGCCAGCAGCCAGTGGGCAGGGATAGGCACCATATATTTT.

The chain recombines TRBV11-2 with TRBJ1-2; D ambiguous. The V end lost 4 bases, the J end lost 4 bases, and 13 bases lay between the germline ends. This CDR3 region has 14 residues. Germline V gene sequence: CDR1 SGHAT, CDR2 FQNNGV. The CDR3 spells CASSSREAFYGYTF. As DNA, the CDR3 is TGTGCCAGCAGCTCCCGAGAAGCGTTCTATGGCTACACCTTC.

This clone was recorded only once. J is TRBJ2-2 and V is TRBV7-9, with no clear D. V was trimmed by 5 bases and J by 1 base, leaving 2 bases between them. Germline-derived CDR1 and CDR2 are SEHNR and FQNEAQ (reference sequence). The length of the CDR3 is 12 residues. CDR3 in DNA: TGTGCCAGCAGCCTGAACACCGGGGAGCTGTTTTTT. This translates into CASSLNTGELFF.

This clone was seen a single time. The chain links TRBV7-3 to TRBJ2-7; 11 bases are a match to TRBD1. CDR3 length equals 15 residues. The V gene's germline CDR1 is SGHTA and CDR2 FQGTGA. Trimming took 2 bases from V and 3 from J; bases not matched to a gene: 3. The CDR3 sequence: CASSLGDRGIYEQYF. The CDR3 DNA follows: TGTGCCAGCAGCTTAGGGGACAGGGGGATCTACGAGCAGTACTTC. Looking up the rest from reference TRBV7-3 and TRBJ2-7 gives the full variable domain: GAGVSQTPSNKVTEKGKYVELRCDPISGHTALYWYRQSLGQGPEFLIYFQGTGAADDSGLPNDRFFAVRPEGSVSTLKIQRTERGDSAVYLCASSLGDRGIYEQYFGPGTRLTVT.

A single count supports this clone. J is TRBJ2-7 and V is TRBV28, with 8 nucleotides matching TRBD1. Per the germline V gene, CDR1 is MDHEN and CDR2 is SYDVKM. V gave up 1 base and J gave up 1 base; unmatched junction bases: 3. The CDR3 covers 15 residues. The CDR3 DNA is TGTGCCAGCAGTTTATACGGACAGGGTTCCTACGAGCAGTACTTC. Encoded protein: CASSLYGQGSYEQYF. The entire variable domain, with the rest obtained from reference TRBV28 and TRBJ2-7, is as follows: DVKVTQSSRYLVKRTGEKVFLECVQDMDHENMFWYRQDPGLGLRLIYFSYDVKMKEKGDIPEGYSVSREKKERFSLILESASTNQTSMYLCASSLYGQGSYEQYFGPGTRLTVT.

The V call is TRBV5-4, the J call TRBJ2-1; D ambiguous. Trimming removed 4 bases at V and 4 bases at J, with 3 bases between. Germline loops: CDR1 SGHNT, CDR2 YYREEE (reference sequence). CDR3 length equals 11 residues. CDR3 residues: CASSLYNEQFF. CDR3 DNA: TGTGCCAGCAGCCTGTACAATGAGCAGTTCTTC.

J is TRBJ1-4 and V is TRBV11-2; D not certain. Trimming took off 5 bases at V and 4 bases at J, with 11 bases between the two ends. Per germline, CDR1 SGHAT and CDR2 FQNNGV. There are 14 residues in the CDR3. The CDR3 coding sequence is TGTGCCAGCAGCCTCACCTCGGGTAATGAAAAACTGTTTTTT. This translates into CASSLTSGNEKLFF.

The J gene is TRBJ2-5, the V gene TRBV6-1; D might be TRBD2 (5 bases). CDR3 length equals 14 residues. V was trimmed by 2 bases and J by 4 bases, leaving 11 bases between them. Germline V lookup: CDR1 MNHNS, CDR2 SASEGT. In DNA, the CDR3 is TGTGCCAGCAGTGAAACTAGGAGTTCAGAGACCCAGTACTTC. Its protein product is CASSETRSSETQYF.

The V gene is TRBV27, the J gene TRBJ1-5; 8 nucleotides agree with TRBD1. V was clipped by 6 bases and J by 5 bases; unmatched bases: 6. This CDR3 is built from 14 residues. Germline CDR1 reads MNHEY; CDR2 reads SMNVEV (reference sequence). CDR3: CASRVLTGDQPQHF. The CDR3 DNA is TGTGCCAGCAGAGTGTTGACAGGGGATCAGCCCCAGCATTTT.

The chain is built from TRBV11-2 and TRBJ2-5, with 7 nucleotides matching TRBD1. CDR3 length equals 16 residues. Germline V CDR1 and CDR2: SGHAT, FQNNGV. V lost 4 bases, J lost 1 base, and 9 bases stayed unmatched. The CDR3: CASSSMTGPLQETQYF. The CDR3 region has the DNA TGTGCCAGCAGCTCGATGACAGGGCCCCTCCAAGAGACCCAGTACTTC.

In this sample, this clone turned up a few times. J is TRBJ2-1 and V is TRBV3-1 (or the pseudogene TRBV3-2), with a tentative D call TRBD2 (5 bases). CDR3 length equals 15 residues. Germline V lookup: CDR1 LGHDT, CDR2 YNNKEL (reference sequence). The V end was cut by 0 bases, the J end by 7 bases, with 13 bases between. The CDR3 sequence: CASSQDLLAANEQFF. The CDR3, as DNA: TGTGCCAGCAGCCAAGATCTTCTAGCTGCTAATGAGCAGTTCTTC.

CDR3: CASAPDTGTYGYTF. In DNA, the CDR3 is TGTGCCAGCGCCCCCGATACGGGAACTTATGGCTACACCTTC. The chain employs TRBV28 and TRBJ1-2; D is unresolved. Germline CDR1 reads MDHEN; CDR2 reads SYDVKM. Trimming pared 8 bases from V and 5 bases from J, leaving 18 bases between. There are 14 residues in the CDR3.

This chain connects TRBV18 to TRBJ1-2; D gene unclear. V lost 2 bases and J lost 7, with 8 bases in between. Germline assignment: CDR1 KGHSH and CDR2 LQKENI. CDR3 length equals 12 residues. CDR3 sequence reads: CASSPREVGYTF. Here the CDR3 DNA reads TGTGCCAGCTCACCAAGGGAGGTTGGCTACACCTTC. Full variable domain (remainder filled in from reference TRBV18 and TRBJ1-2): NAGVMQNPRHLVRRRGQEARLRCSPMKGHSHVYWYRQLPEEGLKFMVYLQKENIIDESGMPKERFSAEFPKEGPSILRIQQVVRGDSAAYFCASSPREVGYTFGSGTRLTVV.

The CDR3 DNA sequence: TGTGCCAGCACCCAGCCGGGACTAGACTATGGCTACACCTTC. Protein: CASTQPGLDYGYTF. V is TRBV6-6 and J is TRBJ1-2; TRBD1 is a possible D gene (5 bases). V dropped 7 bases and J dropped 3 bases, with 15 bases sitting between them. The CDR3 extends over 14 amino acids. Germline CDR1 and CDR2: MNHNY and SVGAGI (reference sequence).

The J gene is TRBJ1-5, the V gene TRBV2, with D uncertain. CDR1 SNHLY and CDR2 FYNNEI come from the germline V gene. V lost 4 bases and J 4 bases, leaving 14 bases between the germline ends. The CDR3 consists of 15 residues. The CDR3 DNA follows: TGTGCCAGCAGTGGAGGTAGAGGCCAAAATCAGCCCCAGCATTTT. Translating it yields CASSGGRGQNQPQHF.

This clone was counted once. The gene calls are TRBV5-4 and TRBJ1-4; TRBD1 matches 7 bases. This CDR3 contains 15 residues. With 1 base clipped from V and 5 bases from J, the junction kept 5 bases outside the gene matches. CDR1 and CDR2 (germline): SGHNT, YYREEE (reference sequence). DNA for the CDR3: TGTGCCAGCAGCTTGTGGGGACAGACGAATGAAAAACTGTTTTTT. This codes for CASSLWGQTNEKLFF.

CDR3 region: CASSSDSYTGELFF. In DNA, the CDR3 is TGTGCCAGTAGTAGCGACAGTTACACCGGGGAGCTGTTTTTT. J is TRBJ2-2 and V is TRBV19, with D perhaps matching TRBD1 (5 bases). The germline CDR1 and CDR2 sequences are LNHDA and SQIVND (reference sequence). This CDR3 region has 14 residues. Trimming cost V 4 bases and J 3 bases, with 9 bases left between them.

This chain joins TRBV29-1 and TRBJ2-7, with 10 bases lining up with TRBD1. With 4 bases clipped from V and 3 bases from J, the junction kept 3 bases outside the gene matches. The CDR3 spans 13 residues. In germline, CDR1 is SQVTM, CDR2 ANQGSEA. The DNA for the CDR3 is TGCAGCGTTGTCCGGGACAGGGGCTACGAGCAGTACTTC. It is translated as CSVVRDRGYEQYF.

This chain links TRBV6-5 with TRBJ2-3; D is perhaps TRBD2 (6 bases). Germline CDR1 is MNHEY and CDR2 is SVGAGI. V was trimmed by 4 bases and J by 1 base, leaving 15 bases between them. The CDR3 covers 16 residues. The chain's CDR3 is CASSSAPGTRTDTQYF. DNA of the CDR3: TGTGCCAGCAGTTCTGCCCCAGGGACTCGCACAGATACGCAGTATTTT.

The V gene is TRBV7-9, the J gene TRBJ1-2; 11 bases are shared with TRBD1. The CDR3 spans 13 residues. V lost 6 bases and J lost 9; bases outside the gene matches: 6. Germline lookup yields CDR1 SEHNR and CDR2 FQNEAQ (reference sequence). The CDR3 region is CASSTGTGGSYTF. The CDR3 coding sequence is TGTGCCAGCAGTACCGGGACAGGGGGAAGCTACACCTTC.

Concerning this clone: This sample also contains other DNA sequences that code for the same CDR3. As DNA, the CDR3 is TGTGCCAGCACAGGACAGATGAACACTGAAGCTTTCTTT. As protein: CASTGQMNTEAFF. The chain couples TRBV2 to TRBJ1-1; TRBD1 might be the D (6 bases). The germline CDR1 and CDR2 sequences are SNHLY and FYNNEI. The CDR3 is made up of 13 amino acids. V lost 7 bases and J lost 0, with 9 bases in between. The whole variable domain, filled in from reference TRBV2 and TRBJ1-1, reads EPEVTQTPSHQVTQMGQEVILRCVPISNHLYFYWYRQILGQKVEFLVSFYNNEISEKSEIFDDQFSVERPDGSNFTLKIRSTKLEDSAMYFCASTGQMNTEAFFGQGTRLTVV.

This clone was counted between two and nine times. The J gene is TRBJ2-7, the V gene TRBV10-3, with 11 bases that match TRBD2. CDR1 is ENHRY, CDR2 SYGVKD, per germline. After removal of 3 bases from V and 2 bases from J, the junction contained 3 bases not matched to a gene. This CDR3 has 15 residues. The CDR3 sequence: CAISEASGGTYEQYF. The CDR3 nucleotides are TGTGCCATCAGTGAAGCTAGCGGGGGGACCTACGAGCAGTACTTC.

The rearrangement uses TRBV14 and TRBJ1-2; 7 positions match TRBD1. The CDR3 has 15 residues. Trimming at V came to 0 bases and at J to 7 bases, leaving 8 bases not matched to a gene. Per the germline V gene, CDR1 is SGHDN and CDR2 is FVKESK. The CDR3 sequence: CASSQEKGAISGYTF. In nucleotides, the CDR3 is TGTGCCAGCAGCCAAGAAAAGGGGGCGATAAGTGGCTACACCTTC.